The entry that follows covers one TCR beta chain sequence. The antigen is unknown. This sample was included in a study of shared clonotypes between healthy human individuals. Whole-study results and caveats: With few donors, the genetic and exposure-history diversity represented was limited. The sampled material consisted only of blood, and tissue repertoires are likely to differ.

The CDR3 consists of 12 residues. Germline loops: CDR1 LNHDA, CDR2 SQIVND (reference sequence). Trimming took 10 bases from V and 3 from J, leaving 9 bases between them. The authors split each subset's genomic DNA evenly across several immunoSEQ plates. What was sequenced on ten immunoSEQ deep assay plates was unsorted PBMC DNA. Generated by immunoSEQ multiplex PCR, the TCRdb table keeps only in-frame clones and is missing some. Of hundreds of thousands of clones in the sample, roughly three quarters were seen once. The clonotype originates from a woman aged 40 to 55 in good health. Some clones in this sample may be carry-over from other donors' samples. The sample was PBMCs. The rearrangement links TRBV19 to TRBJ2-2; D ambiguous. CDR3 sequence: CATAWDTGELFF. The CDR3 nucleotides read TGTGCCACCGCGTGGGACACCGGGGAGCTGTTTTTT.